Below, 19 T cell receptor beta chains from the same sample are listed, as sequenced in a study of patients and donors after allogeneic stem cell transplantation. One entry per CDR3 protein, called by TCRdb with MiXCR from the RT-PCR reads. The data contain over 30,000 distinct CDR3 sequences, 37% of them singletons. Specimen: blood, either unsorted or a sorted T cell fraction (not recorded which). Receptors originate from a human donor who was either an allogeneic HSCT recipient or a stem cell or donor lymphocyte infusion donor (not recorded which). It is not recorded whose cells these are; they may come from a transplant donor.

The V call is TRBV6-2 or TRBV6-3, the J call TRBJ2-7; the D gene is possibly TRBD2 (5 bases). The CDR3 runs 13 residues. Germline CDR1 MNHEY, CDR2 SVGEGT. Trimming pared 2 bases from V and 3 bases from J, leaving 8 bases between. The CDR3 DNA follows: TGTGCCAGCAGTTACCGGGGTCTCTACGAGCAGTACTTC. Translated: CASSYRGLYEQYF.

The table lists this clonotype with a few counts. The chain employs TRBV7-9 and TRBJ2-2, with a possible D match to TRBD1 (6 bases). The germline CDR1 and CDR2 sequences are SEHNR and FQNEAQ (reference sequence). The CDR3 totals 16 residues. Between the trimmed V and J ends, which lost 5 bases and 0 bases, there was a span of 13 bases. Here the CDR3 DNA reads TGTGCCAGCAGCATCAGGGGAGTCCCGAACACCGGGGAGCTGTTTTTT. Translating gives CASSIRGVPNTGELFF.

This sequence joins TRBV20-1 and TRBJ1-5, with 9 bases identical to TRBD1. From germline, CDR1 is DFQATT and CDR2 SNEGSKA (reference sequence). Losses at the gene ends were 3 bases for V and 2 bases for J; bases not matched to a gene: 8. This CDR3 is 16 amino acids long. The CDR3 DNA sequence: TGCAGTGCTAGGAGTACAGGGGGCGCGGGCAATCAGCCCCAGCATTTT. This translates into CSARSTGGAGNQPQHF.

The sample holds a few counts of this clonotype. CDR3 sequence (DNA): TGTGCCAGTAAGCGGGGATTCTATGGCTACACCTTC. Its protein product is CASKRGFYGYTF. The V and J genes are TRBV19 and TRBJ1-2; no reliable D call. V shed 7 bases and J shed 4 bases, with 10 bases lying between them. The germline gives CDR1 LNHDA, CDR2 SQIVND (reference sequence). The CDR3 consists of 12 residues.

CDR3 sequence reads: CASSRADRVTYNEQFF. The CDR3 DNA reads TGTGCCAGCAGCCGTGCTGACAGGGTGACCTACAATGAGCAGTTCTTC. The J gene is TRBJ2-1, the V gene TRBV13; 7 bases are shared with TRBD1. The germline V gene has CDR1 PRHDT and CDR2 FYEKMQ (reference sequence). The CDR3 contains 16 residues. Trimming at V came to 5 bases and at J to 2 bases, leaving 9 bases not matched to a gene.

The rearrangement links TRBV5-1 to TRBJ2-7, with 9 bases matching TRBD1. CDR3 length equals 16 residues. The trim removed 0 bases at V and 5 bases at J, leaving 9 bases unmatched. Germline V CDR1 and CDR2: SGHRS, YFSETQ. CDR3 nucleotides: TGCGCCAGCAGCTTGGAGGGGACAGGGTATGTCGACGAGCAGTACTTC. Translating it yields CASSLEGTGYVDEQYF.

The chain is built from TRBV5-1 and TRBJ2-2; D gene unclear. CDR1 is SGHRS, CDR2 YFSETQ, per germline. V lost 1 base, J lost 4 bases, and 5 bases lay in between. CDR3 size: 13 residues. CDR3 in DNA: TGCGCCAGCAGCTTGCCTGGCACCGGGGAGCTGTTTTTT. Translated: CASSLPGTGELFF.

Written as DNA, the CDR3 is TGTGCCAGCAGTGGGACTTACCGCTCCTACGAGCAGTACGTC. It translates to CASSGTYRSYEQYV. The chain is built from TRBV5-6 and TRBJ2-7; D might be TRBD2 (6 bases). The CDR3 consists of 14 residues. Per the germline V gene, CDR1 is SGHDT and CDR2 is YYEEEE. Trimming stripped 5 bases from V and 0 bases from J, with 12 bases between.

This sequence joins TRBV14 and TRBJ1-5; weak D call: TRBD1 (6 bases). V lost 2 bases and J 0 bases, leaving 11 bases between the germline ends. CDR3 length: 16 residues. CDR1 is SGHDN and CDR2 is FVKESK in the germline V gene. CDR3 nucleotide sequence: TGTGCCAGCAGCCAAAAGGGGGATTATAGCAATCAGCCCCAGCATTTT. It specifies CASSQKGDYSNQPQHF.

By share, this clonotype ranks as medium-sized. The chain links TRBV6-2 or TRBV6-3 to TRBJ2-1; 10 nucleotides align to TRBD2. Germline CDR1 reads MNHEY; CDR2 reads SVGEGT. Trimming at V came to 5 bases and at J to 6 bases, leaving 7 bases not matched to a gene. This CDR3 has 15 residues. The chain's CDR3 is CASSTWASGSNEQFF. The DNA of the CDR3 is TGTGCCAGCAGTACATGGGCTAGCGGGAGCAATGAGCAGTTCTTC.

The V gene is TRBV20-1, the J gene TRBJ1-5; D is ambiguous. The germline CDR1 and CDR2 sequences are DFQATT and SNEGSKA (reference sequence). The V and J ends lost 6 bases and 4 bases respectively, with 19 bases between them. The CDR3 spans 15 residues. Here the CDR3 reads CSATGSVHLNQPQHF. Here the CDR3 DNA reads TGCAGTGCCACTGGCAGTGTACACTTAAATCAGCCCCAGCATTTT.

J is TRBJ2-4 and V is TRBV5-6; 7 nucleotides match TRBD1. Germline CDR1 reads SGHDT; CDR2 reads YYEEEE. Losses at the gene ends were 1 base for V and 0 bases for J; bases not matched to a gene: 7. The CDR3 covers 17 residues. The CDR3 loop is CASSLQWGQLAKNIQYF. CDR3 in DNA: TGTGCCAGCAGCTTGCAATGGGGACAGTTAGCCAAAAACATTCAGTACTTC.

This clonotype was seen ten or more times. The rearrangement links TRBV14 to TRBJ1-6; D remains unclear. Per germline, CDR1 SGHDN and CDR2 FVKESK. This CDR3 has 15 amino acids. V lost 1 base and J 4 bases, leaving 8 bases between the germline ends. The CDR3 nucleotides are TGTGCCAGCAGCCAAGGCGAGAAATATAATTCACCCCTCCACTTT. This codes for CASSQGEKYNSPLHF. Supplemented by reference TRBV14 and TRBJ1-6, the full variable domain reads EAGVTQFPSHSVIEKGQTVTLRCDPISGHDNLYWYRRVMGKEIKFLLHFVKESKQDESGMPNNRFLAERTGGTYSTLKVQPAELEDSGVYFCASSQGEKYNSPLHFGNGTRLTVT.

This chain joins TRBV7-9 and TRBJ2-6; weak D call: TRBD1 (6 bases). V lost 5 bases to trimming and J lost 4 bases, with 18 bases between them. The CDR3 covers 17 residues. CDR1 and CDR2 (germline): SEHNR, FQNEAQ (reference sequence). The CDR3 DNA reads as TGTGCCAGCAGCCCGGTCACAGGGATGGAAGGGGCCAACGTCCTGACTTTC. This encodes CASSPVTGMEGANVLTF.

This clonotype occurred a few times. The CDR3 loop is CASSLAGEGYGYTF. CDR3 coding DNA: TGTGCCAGCAGCTTAGCCGGGGAAGGTTATGGCTACACCTTC. The rearrangement uses TRBV5-6 and TRBJ1-2; no definite D call. Trimming stripped 2 bases from V and 5 bases from J, with 13 bases between. The CDR3 is 14 residues long. Germline V gives CDR1 SGHDT, CDR2 YYEEEE.

A few counts support this clonotype. The chain employs TRBV20-1 and TRBJ2-7, with D tentatively TRBD1 or TRBD2 (5 bases each). The CDR3 consists of 15 residues. Looked up from germline, CDR1 is DFQATT and CDR2 is SNEGSKA (reference sequence). V dropped 0 bases and J dropped 0 bases, with 12 bases sitting between them. In DNA form, the CDR3 reads TGCAGTGCTAGAGAACGGGGCAAGGTCTCCTACGAGCAGTACTTC. Residues: CSARERGKVSYEQYF.

The CDR3 reads CASSRWDRNRQETQYF. CDR3 in DNA: TGTGCCAGCAGCCGATGGGACAGAAACCGCCAAGAGACCCAGTACTTC. This chain joins TRBV7-2 and TRBJ2-5; 7 bases line up with TRBD1. J lost 1 base, V lost 5 bases, and 10 bases had no gene match. The CDR3 extends over 16 amino acids. Per germline, CDR1 SGHTA and CDR2 FQGNSA.

Only a few counts were recorded for this clonotype. This chain connects TRBV20-1 to TRBJ1-5; D remains unclear. In germline, CDR1 is DFQATT, CDR2 SNEGSKA (reference sequence). The CDR3 totals 16 residues. V lost 2 bases and J lost 0, with 14 bases in between. The CDR3 reads CSARPWGVYSNQPQHF. CDR3 DNA sequence: TGCAGTGCTAGACCCTGGGGAGTTTATAGCAATCAGCCCCAGCATTTT.

The genes are TRBV29-1 and TRBJ1-1; no reliable D call. Germline V gene lookup returns CDR1 SQVTM and CDR2 ANQGSEA. CDR3 length: 12 residues. Deletions cut 8 bases from V and 9 bases from J, with 19 bases between. CDR3 sequence reads: CSIVGEGAQAFF. The CDR3 DNA is TGCAGCATCGTCGGGGAAGGCGCCCAAGCTTTCTTT.